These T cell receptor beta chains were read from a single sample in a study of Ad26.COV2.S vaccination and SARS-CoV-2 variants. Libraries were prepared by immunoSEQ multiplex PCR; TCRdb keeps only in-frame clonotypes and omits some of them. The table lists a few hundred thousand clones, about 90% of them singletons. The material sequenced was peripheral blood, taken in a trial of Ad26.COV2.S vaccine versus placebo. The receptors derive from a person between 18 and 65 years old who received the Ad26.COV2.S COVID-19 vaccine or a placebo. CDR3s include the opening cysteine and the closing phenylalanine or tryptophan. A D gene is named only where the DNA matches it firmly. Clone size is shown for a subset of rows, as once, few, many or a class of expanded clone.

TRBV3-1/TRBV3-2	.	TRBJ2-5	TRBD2	TGTGCCAGCAGCCGCGACCCTAGCGGGAGGTACCAAGAGACCCAGTACTTC	CASSRDPSGRYQETQYF
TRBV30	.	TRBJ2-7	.	TGTGCCTGGGCTCGATGGCAGGGGCCCTACGAGCAGTACTTC	CAWARWQGPYEQYF
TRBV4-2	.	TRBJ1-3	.	TGTGCCAGCAGCCAGGGGCCGGGGGGCTCAGGAAACACCATATATTTT	CASSQGPGGSGNTIYF
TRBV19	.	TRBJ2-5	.	TGTGCCAGTAGTATGTTTTCGACAGTGGGCGGGGAGACCCAGTACTTC	CASSMFSTVGGETQYF
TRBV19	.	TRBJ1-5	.	TGTGCCAGTAGTATGTATGCAGGCAATCAGCCCCAGCATTTT	CASSMYAGNQPQHF
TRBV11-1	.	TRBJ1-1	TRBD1	TGTGCCAGCAGCTACGGTACAGGGGATGCTTTCTTT	CASSYGTGDAFF
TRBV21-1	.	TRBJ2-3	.	TGTGCCAGCAGCAAAGTTGGCGGGATAAGTGGGGGAGAGGGAGATACGCAGTATTTT	CASSKVGGISGGEGDTQYF
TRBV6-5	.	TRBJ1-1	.	TGTGCCAGCAGTTACATTTTCCGGCCGATTAACACTGAAGCTTTCTTT	CASSYIFRPINTEAFF
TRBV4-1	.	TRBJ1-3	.	TGCGCCAGCAGCCAATTGAGGGGAAACACCATATATTTT	CASSQLRGNTIYF
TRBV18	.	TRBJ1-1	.	TGTGCCAGCTCACCATCCAGGATGAACACTGAAGCTTTCTTT	CASSPSRMNTEAFF
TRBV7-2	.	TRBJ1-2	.	TGTGCCAGCAGCTTACTAGCTATTGTAGACGGCTACACCTTC	CASSLLAIVDGYTF
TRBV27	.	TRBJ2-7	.	TGTGCCAGCACATCAGGTTACGAGCAGTACTTC	CASTSGYEQYF
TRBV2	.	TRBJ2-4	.	TGTGCCAGCAGTCCAAGGACAGATACACAAAACATTCAGTACTTC	CASSPRTDTQNIQYF
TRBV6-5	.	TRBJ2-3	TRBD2	TGTGCCAGCTCCCTGACTAGCGGGAGTGTAAATACGCAGTATTTT	CASSLTSGSVNTQYF
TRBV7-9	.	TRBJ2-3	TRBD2	TGTGCCAGCAGCTTAGGGCGGGAGTGGGGCACAGATACGCAGTATTTT	CASSLGREWGTDTQYF
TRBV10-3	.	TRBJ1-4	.	TGTGCCATCCGAACGGCTAATGAAAAACTGTTTTTT	CAIRTANEKLFF
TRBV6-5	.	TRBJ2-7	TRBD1	TGTGCCAGCCGGACAGGGGTTTACGAGCAGTACTTC	CASRTGVYEQYF
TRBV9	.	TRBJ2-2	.	TGTGCCAGCAGCGCTACCGGGACACTAAACACCGGGGAGCTGTTTTTT	CASSATGTLNTGELFF
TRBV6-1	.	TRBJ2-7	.	TGTGCCAGCAGTGATTGGGGGGAGCAGTACTTC	CASSDWGEQYF
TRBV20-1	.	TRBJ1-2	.	TGCAGTGCTAGTCCCAGCGACTATGGCTACACCTTC	CSASPSDYGYTF
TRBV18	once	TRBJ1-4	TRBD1	TGTGCCAGCTCACCGACCTTGGGGACAGGGGATGAAAAACTGTTTTTT	CASSPTLGTGDEKLFF
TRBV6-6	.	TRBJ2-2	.	TGTGCCAGCAAAACAGGTTTTCCCGGGGAGCTGTTTTTT	CASKTGFPGELFF
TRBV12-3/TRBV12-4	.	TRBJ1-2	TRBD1	TGTGCCAGCAGCCGTGGACAGGGCTATGGCTACACCTTC	CASSRGQGYGYTF
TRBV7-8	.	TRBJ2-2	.	TGTGCCAGCAGCTTAGCGAGGGTCCCCGGGGAGCTGTTTTTT	CASSLARVPGELFF
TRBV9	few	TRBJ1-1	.	TGTGCCAGCAGCGCTGGGACGGCAGTTGACACTGAAGCTTTCTTT	CASSAGTAVDTEAFF
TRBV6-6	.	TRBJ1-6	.	TGTGCCAGCGGAAACATGTATTCACCCCTCCACTTT	CASGNMYSPLHF
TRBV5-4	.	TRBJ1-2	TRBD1	TGTGCCAGCAGCTTGGACAGGGGTCCGGGCTACACCTTC	CASSLDRGPGYTF
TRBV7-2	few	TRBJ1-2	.	TGTGCCAGCAGCTTAGCGCGGCAGTACTATGGCTACACCTTC	CASSLARQYYGYTF
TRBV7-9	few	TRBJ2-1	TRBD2	TGTGCCAGCAGCTTAGTGGGGGGGAATGAGCAGTTCTTC	CASSLVGGNEQFF